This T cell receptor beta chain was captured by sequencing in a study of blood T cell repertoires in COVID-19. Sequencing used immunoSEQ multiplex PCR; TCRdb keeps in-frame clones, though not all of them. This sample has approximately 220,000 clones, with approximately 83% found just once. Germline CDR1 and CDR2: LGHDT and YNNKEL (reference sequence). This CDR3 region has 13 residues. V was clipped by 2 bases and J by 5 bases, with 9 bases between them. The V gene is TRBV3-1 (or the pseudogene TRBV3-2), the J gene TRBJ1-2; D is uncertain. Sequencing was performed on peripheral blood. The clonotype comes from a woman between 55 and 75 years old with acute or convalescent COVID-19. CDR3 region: CASSQILEYGYTF. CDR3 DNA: TGTGCCAGCAGCCAAATTCTGGAGTATGGCTACACCTTC.